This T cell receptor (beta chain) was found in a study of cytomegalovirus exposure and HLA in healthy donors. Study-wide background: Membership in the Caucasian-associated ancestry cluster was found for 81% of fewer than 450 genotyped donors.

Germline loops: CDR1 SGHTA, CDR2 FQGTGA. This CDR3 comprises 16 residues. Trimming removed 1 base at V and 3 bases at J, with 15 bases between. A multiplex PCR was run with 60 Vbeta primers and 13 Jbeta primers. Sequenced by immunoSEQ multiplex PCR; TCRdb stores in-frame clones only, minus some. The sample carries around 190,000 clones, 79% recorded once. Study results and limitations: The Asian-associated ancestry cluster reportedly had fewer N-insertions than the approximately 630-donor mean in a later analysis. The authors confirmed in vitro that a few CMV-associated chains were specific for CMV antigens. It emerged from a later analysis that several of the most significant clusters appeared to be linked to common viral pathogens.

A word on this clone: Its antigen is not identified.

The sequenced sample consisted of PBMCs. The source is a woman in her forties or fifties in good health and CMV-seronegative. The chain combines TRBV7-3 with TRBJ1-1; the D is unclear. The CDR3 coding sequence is TGTGCCAGCAGCTTAATAGCGGGATTAACGGACACTGAAGCTTTCTTT. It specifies CASSLIAGLTDTEAFF.